The next 28 T cell receptor beta chains were all read from a single sample in a study of T cell repertoires in aging, cancer and after chemotherapy. A mixed TRB-A/B primer pool amplified rearranged TRB by multiplex touch-down PCR. TCRdb reprocessed the multiplex PCR reads with MiXCR, giving one entry per CDR3 protein. The sample lists 7,000 to 9,000 distinct CDR3 sequences, about two fifths occurring once. The template was genomic DNA from peripheral blood, not RNA. Sequencing input: blood. The receptors derive from a human donor with a solid tumor.

The V call is TRBV6-6, the J call TRBJ1-5, with D hard to call. The germline V gene has CDR1 MNHNY and CDR2 SVGAGI (reference sequence). The CDR3 is made up of 17 amino acids. The V and J ends lost 2 bases and 0 bases respectively, with 14 bases between them. CDR3 sequence (DNA): TGTGCCAGCAGTTACATCGATCCAGACATTAGCAATCAGCCCCAGCATTTT. Amino acid sequence: CASSYIDPDISNQPQHF.

This sequence joins TRBV24-1 and TRBJ2-2; 10 bases are a match to TRBD1. CDR3 length: 16 residues. With 4 bases clipped from V and 3 bases from J, the junction kept 4 bases outside the gene matches. Germline CDR1 is KGHDR and CDR2 is SFDVKD. The DNA of the CDR3 is TGTGCCACCAGTGACGCCGGGACAGGGGACACCGGGGAGCTGTTTTTT. Protein product: CATSDAGTGDTGELFF.

This clonotype is labeled medium-sized. This rearrangement joins TRBV19 to TRBJ2-2; D is possibly TRBD1 (5 bases). The CDR3 has 14 residues. V lost 6 bases and J lost 5, with 13 bases in between. Germline CDR1 reads LNHDA; CDR2 reads SQIVND (reference sequence). In DNA, the CDR3 is TGTGCCAGTAGAAGGGGAATTGGGACCGGGGAGCTGTTTTTT. Residues: CASRRGIGTGELFF. The whole variable domain, remainder taken from reference TRBV19 and TRBJ2-2, is DGGITQSPKYLFRKEGQNVTLSCEQNLNHDAMYWYRQDPGQGLRLIYYSQIVNDFQKGDIAEGYSVSREKKESFPLTVTSAQKNPTAFYLCASRRGIGTGELFFGEGSRLTVL.

The chain carries TRBV30 and TRBJ1-1; D ambiguous. This CDR3 has 11 residues. Germline CDR1 reads GTSNPN; CDR2 reads SVGIG (reference sequence). Trimming cost V 0 bases and J 6 bases, with 5 bases left between them. CDR3 in amino acids: CAWSVGSEAFF. In DNA, the CDR3 is TGTGCCTGGAGTGTGGGTTCTGAAGCTTTCTTT.

This chain uses TRBV27 with TRBJ2-2; possible D gene TRBD1, 5 bases. V was clipped by 3 bases and J by 3 bases, with 11 bases between them. The CDR3 consists of 15 residues. Germline CDR1 MNHEY, CDR2 SMNVEV (reference sequence). The CDR3 sequence: CASSFQGYDTGELFF. CDR3 in DNA: TGTGCCAGCAGTTTCCAGGGCTATGACACCGGGGAGCTGTTTTTT.

This clonotype was seen a few times. V is TRBV11-3 and J is TRBJ1-1; D is perhaps TRBD1 (5 bases). With 5 bases removed from V and 2 bases from J, the gap between germline ends came to 12 bases. The CDR3 runs 14 residues. CDR1 is SGHNT and CDR2 is YENEEA in the germline V gene. CDR3 nucleotide sequence: TGTGCCAGCAGCCCCCCGGACACAAACACTGAAGCTTTCTTT. Encoded protein: CASSPPDTNTEAFF.

This chain joins TRBV5-4 and TRBJ1-2; 7 positions agree with TRBD1. This CDR3 is 17 amino acids long. The trim removed 0 bases at V and 1 base at J, leaving 9 bases unmatched. The germline V gene has CDR1 SGHNT and CDR2 YYREEE (reference sequence). The CDR3: CASSLGTGQMINYGYTF. In DNA form, the CDR3 reads TGTGCCAGCAGCTTGGGTACGGGACAGATGATTAACTATGGCTACACCTTC.

This clonotype was seen a few times. The chain couples TRBV6-5 to TRBJ1-2, with D possibly being TRBD1 (5 bases). Trimming stripped 5 bases from V and 3 bases from J, with 7 bases between. The CDR3 is 12 residues long. CDR1 and CDR2 (germline): MNHEY, SVGAGI. Here the CDR3 reads CASSARDYGYTF. CDR3 sequence (DNA): TGTGCCAGCAGTGCCAGGGACTATGGCTACACCTTC.

This chain uses TRBV11-3 with TRBJ2-3; tentatively, D is TRBD1 or TRBD2 (6 bases each). V was cut by 5 bases and J by 5 bases, with 17 bases left in between. CDR1 is SGHNT and CDR2 is YENEEA in the germline V gene. The CDR3 runs 15 residues. Here the CDR3 DNA reads TGTGCCAGCAGCCACCGACCGGGGGCGATAGATACGCAGTATTTT. Translated: CASSHRPGAIDTQYF.

The CDR3 reads CASSYWTSGSSYEQYF. The CDR3 DNA sequence: TGTGCCAGCAGTTACTGGACTAGCGGGAGCTCCTACGAGCAGTACTTC. This rearrangement joins TRBV6-5 to TRBJ2-7, with TRBD2 matching over 13 bases. The CDR3 is made up of 16 amino acids. Per the germline V gene, CDR1 is MNHEY and CDR2 is SVGAGI. After removal of 1 base from V and 0 bases from J, the junction contained 0 bases not matched to a gene.

This clonotype was counted between two and nine times. The chain employs TRBV7-6 and TRBJ2-2; 7 bases fit TRBD1. From germline, CDR1 is SGHVS and CDR2 FNYEAQ. V shed 5 bases, J shed 0 bases, and the junction held 6 bases outside the gene matches. This CDR3 contains 16 residues. Here the CDR3 DNA reads TGTGCCAGCAGCGGCCAAGGGGGCGCGAACACCGGGGAGCTGTTTTTT. This gives the protein CASSGQGGANTGELFF. The full variable domain, with the rest looked up from reference TRBV7-6 and TRBJ2-2, is GAGVSQSPRYKVTKRGQDVALRCDPISGHVSLYWYRQALGQGPEFLTYFNYEAQQDKSGLPNDRFSAERPEGSISTLTIQRTEQRDSAMYRCASSGQGGANTGELFFGEGSRLTVL.

The rearrangement uses TRBV18 and TRBJ2-6, with D uncertain. This CDR3 contains 13 residues. V was shortened by 3 bases and J by 11 bases, with 11 bases between the two germline ends. Germline CDR1 and CDR2: KGHSH and LQKENI. In nucleotides, the CDR3 is TGTGCCAGCTCACCGCAAGGCGGTGACGTCCTGACTTTC. This translates into CASSPQGGDVLTF.

This clonotype is categorized as medium-sized (0.01 to 0.1%). This sequence joins TRBV29-1 and TRBJ2-2; weak D call: TRBD1 (6 bases). Germline lookup yields CDR1 SQVTM and CDR2 ANQGSEA. The V gene lost 6 bases and the J gene lost 0 bases, with 11 bases spanning the gap. The CDR3 has 14 amino acids. The DNA of the CDR3 is TGCAGCGTCCTCGGACAGTCGAACACCGGGGAGCTGTTTTTT. Its translation: CSVLGQSNTGELFF.

The chain recombines TRBV11-3 with TRBJ2-5; 11 nucleotides agree with TRBD2. This CDR3 has 15 residues. V lost 3 bases and J lost 5; bases outside the gene matches: 5. CDR1 is SGHNT, CDR2 YENEEA, per germline. The CDR3 DNA reads TGTGCCAGCAGCTTGGTAGCGGGGGGGCTCGAGACCCAGTACTTC. It is translated as CASSLVAGGLETQYF.

Concerning this clonotype itself: A much more abundant neighbour one base away suggests this may be a read error. V gene TRBV19 combines with J gene TRBJ2-2; either TRBD1 or TRBD2 may fit D (6 bases each). Germline values: CDR1 LNHDA, CDR2 SQIVND (reference sequence). The length of the CDR3 is 13 residues. Trimming pared 7 bases from V and 7 bases from J, leaving 13 bases between. CDR3 residues: CASNSGANGELFF. CDR3 in DNA: TGTGCCAGTAATTCGGGGGCGAACGGGGAGCTGTTTTTT.

The chain joins TRBV27 to TRBJ1-1; 10 positions match TRBD1. V gave up 7 bases and J gave up 12 bases; unmatched junction bases: 8. The CDR3 has 12 amino acids. Per germline, CDR1 MNHEY and CDR2 SMNVEV (reference sequence). CDR3 nucleotides: TGTGCCAGCAACCCCGGGACAGGGGATTCTTTCTTT. It is translated as CASNPGTGDSFF.

V gene TRBV19 combines with J gene TRBJ1-1; 7 bases are a match to TRBD1. The CDR3 length is 12 residues. CDR1 and CDR2 from the germline V gene are LNHDA and SQIVND (reference sequence). J lost 6 bases, V lost 6 bases, and 4 bases had no gene match. The CDR3 loop reads CASSRQGPEAFF. CDR3 DNA sequence: TGTGCCAGTAGCAGACAGGGTCCTGAAGCTTTCTTT.

The chain uses TRBV13 and TRBJ1-6, with TRBD1 matching over 7 bases. This CDR3 has 14 residues. Trimming took 3 bases from V and 13 from J; bases not matched to a gene: 9. Germline CDR1 reads PRHDT; CDR2 reads FYEKMQ (reference sequence). CDR3 nucleotide sequence: TGTGCCAGCAGCTTCACCGGGACAGAAAAGCCCCTCCACTTT. It translates to CASSFTGTEKPLHF.

This clonotype has only a few counts. V and J are TRBV6-5 and TRBJ2-2, with a possible D match to TRBD1 (6 bases). CDR1 and CDR2 (germline): MNHEY, SVGAGI. Trimming removed 4 bases from V and 3 bases from J, with 12 bases in between. CDR3 length equals 15 residues. The CDR3 loop is CASSFQGTYTGELFF. The CDR3 bases are TGTGCCAGCAGTTTCCAGGGGACATACACCGGGGAGCTGTTTTTT.

This chain uses TRBV5-6 with TRBJ1-1, with D maybe TRBD1 (5 bases). V lost 5 bases and J 3 bases, leaving 14 bases between the germline ends. Germline CDR1 and CDR2: SGHDT and YYEEEE. This CDR3 is 14 amino acids long. The chain's CDR3 is CASSPNFRDTEAFF. The CDR3 coding sequence is TGTGCCAGCAGTCCTAACTTCAGGGACACTGAAGCTTTCTTT.

The chain joins TRBV15 to TRBJ2-6, with no clear D. Trimming stripped 6 bases from V and 0 bases from J, with 12 bases between. CDR1 and CDR2 (germline): LNHNV, YYDKDF (reference sequence). This CDR3 comprises 16 residues. The CDR3 reads CATSGSGTSGANVLTF. The CDR3 nucleotides read TGTGCCACCAGTGGTTCAGGTACCTCTGGGGCCAACGTCCTGACTTTC.

The V gene is TRBV6-1, the J gene TRBJ2-2; D remains unclear. Germline V gene data show CDR1 as MNHNS and CDR2 as SASEGT. V lost 7 bases and J lost 4, with 13 bases in between. This CDR3 region has 14 residues. CDR3 bases: TGTGCCAGCACGATCGCCTATGGCACCGGGGAGCTGTTTTTT. It is translated as CASTIAYGTGELFF.

The V and J genes are TRBV5-5 and TRBJ1-6; D remains unclear. Between the trimmed V and J ends, which lost 0 bases and 7 bases, there was a span of 11 bases. There are 15 residues in the CDR3. CDR1 and CDR2 (germline): SGHKS, YYEKEE (reference sequence). The CDR3 protein is CASSLAGVKNSPLHF. CDR3 nucleotide sequence: TGTGCCAGCAGCTTGGCAGGAGTGAAGAATTCACCCCTCCACTTT.

V gene TRBV6-5 combines with J gene TRBJ1-2; D is ambiguous. This CDR3 comprises 18 residues. The germline V and J ends were trimmed by 4 bases and 8 bases, with 29 bases remaining between them. Germline lookup yields CDR1 MNHEY and CDR2 SVGAGI. CDR3 bases: TGTGCCAGCAGTTCAAACCTGCGAACCGATTACGGCGCCAACGGCTACACCTTC. Its protein is CASSSNLRTDYGANGYTF.

This clonotype was seen only a few times. The V gene is TRBV6-5, the J gene TRBJ1-6; the match to TRBD1 covers 8 bases. The CDR3 covers 16 residues. V lost 2 bases to trimming and J lost 9 bases; unmatched junction nucleotides: 9. The germline gives CDR1 MNHEY, CDR2 SVGAGI. Here the CDR3 reads CASSYQTGQGGSPLHF. Written as DNA, the CDR3 is TGTGCCAGCAGTTACCAAACCGGACAGGGTGGTTCACCCCTCCACTTT.

This clonotype is labeled medium-sized. This chain joins TRBV11-3 and TRBJ2-1; the D is unclear. Germline V gene data show CDR1 as SGHNT and CDR2 as YENEEA. The CDR3 length is 12 residues. Trimming took 4 bases from V and 6 from J, leaving 7 bases between them. The CDR3 spells CASSSLGNEQFF. The CDR3 DNA reads as TGTGCCAGCAGCTCTCTGGGCAATGAGCAGTTCTTC. Full variable domain (remainder filled in from reference TRBV11-3 and TRBJ2-1): EAGVVQSPRYKIIEKKQPVAFWCNPISGHNTLYWYLQNLGQGPELLIRYENEEAVDDSQLPKDRFSAERLKGVDSTLKIQPAELGDSAVYLCASSSLGNEQFFGPGTRLTVL.

V is TRBV4-3 and J is TRBJ1-1, with D maybe TRBD1 (5 bases). V dropped 0 bases and J dropped 2 bases, with 13 bases sitting between them. Looked up from germline, CDR1 is LGHNA and CDR2 is YSLEER. This CDR3 has 16 residues. Here the CDR3 reads CASSQDYGHRNTEAFF. CDR3 nucleotide sequence: TGCGCCAGCAGCCAAGATTACGGACACCGAAACACTGAAGCTTTCTTT.

This clonotype was detected a few times. The V gene is TRBV19, the J gene TRBJ1-5, with no clear D. The germline V and J ends were trimmed by 3 bases and 4 bases, with 7 bases remaining between them. Looked up from germline, CDR1 is LNHDA and CDR2 is SQIVND (reference sequence). The CDR3 extends over 13 amino acids. CDR3 residues: CASSMVLNQPQHF. CDR3 nucleotides: TGTGCCAGTAGTATGGTCTTAAATCAGCCCCAGCATTTT.